This T cell receptor (beta chain) was recorded in a study of T cell clusters in autoimmune cytopenias. Background on the study: Chronic lymphocytic leukemia controls were untreated, lacked autoimmune cytopenia, and had mean age roughly 71, median 63 years. Whole-study results and caveats: The cluster-lack signature was not seen for secondary cytopenia versus chronic lymphocytic leukemia.

Each sample's input was 250 to 300 ng genomic DNA, 35,000 to 40,000 genome equivalents. A remark on this clonotype: As yet, its antigen is unknown.

This CDR3 region has 12 residues. Germline CDR1 reads LGHNA; CDR2 reads YSLEER. One tube held mixed TRB-A and TRB-B primer pools for touch-down PCR. Each CDR3 protein gets one entry in TCRdb, which reprocessed the multiplex PCR reads and gives no DNA. The table lists around 5,000 distinct CDR3 sequences, with over 45% in the top ten. These data were also reused for a study on T cell repertoires in aging, cancer and after chemotherapy. That work contributes: In cancer patients, declining TCR diversity with age involved lost richness and lost evenness.

The chain joins TRBV4-3 to TRBJ2-2. This TCR derives from a human donor with chronic lymphocytic leukemia. The donor label of this sample is uncertain. The sequenced sample consisted of peripheral blood. The CDR3 loop reads CASSQGGGELFF.